This T cell receptor beta chain is from a study of a mutant IDH1 vaccine in newly diagnosed glioma. Whole-study results and caveats: Vaccine-induced immune responses were detected in roughly 93% of patients.

On this clone itself: The antigen remains unidentified.

As for time point: week 35, safety follow-up. The content of each vaccine dose was 300 ug of mutant IDH1 20-mer peptide, and topical imiquimod accompanied it. Some clones are missing from TCRdb's copy, which holds only in-frame ones; the method was immunoSEQ multiplex PCR. This table holds around 32,000 clones, around 80% found once. The CDR3 is 17 amino acids. Germline lookup yields CDR1 SGHRS and CDR2 YFSETQ. Trimming removed 0 bases from V and 3 bases from J; junction bases left unmatched: 10. The sample was PBMCs, taken from a glioma patient whose treatment included an IDH1 peptide vaccine. This receptor was obtained from a man aged 35 to 55 with glioma. Some clones in this sample may be carry-over from other donors' samples. V is TRBV5-1 and J is TRBJ1-2, with TRBD1 matching 8 bases. The CDR3 nucleotides are TGCGCCAGCAGCTTGGACCTACAGGGGGTGGTGGACTATGGCTACACCTTC. It is translated as CASSLDLQGVVDYGYTF.